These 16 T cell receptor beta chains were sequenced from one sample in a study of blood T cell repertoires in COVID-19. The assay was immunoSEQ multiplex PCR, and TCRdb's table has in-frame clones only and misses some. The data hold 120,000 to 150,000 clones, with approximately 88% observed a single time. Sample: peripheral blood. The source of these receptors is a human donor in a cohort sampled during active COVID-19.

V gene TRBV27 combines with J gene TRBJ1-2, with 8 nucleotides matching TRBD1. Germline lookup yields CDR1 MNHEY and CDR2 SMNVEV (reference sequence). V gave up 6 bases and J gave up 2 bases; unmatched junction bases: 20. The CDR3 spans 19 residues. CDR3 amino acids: CASSSSPGGKGPLNYGYTF. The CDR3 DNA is TGTGCCAGCAGCTCATCCCCAGGGGGCAAAGGCCCCCTCAACTATGGCTACACCTTC.

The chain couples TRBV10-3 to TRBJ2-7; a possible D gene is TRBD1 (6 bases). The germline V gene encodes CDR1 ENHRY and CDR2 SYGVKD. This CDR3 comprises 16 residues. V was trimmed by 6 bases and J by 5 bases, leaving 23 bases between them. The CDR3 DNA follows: TGTGCCATCAGCGCGCAACCGGGCCAGGGGCAACACGAGCAGTACTTC. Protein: CAISAQPGQGQHEQYF.

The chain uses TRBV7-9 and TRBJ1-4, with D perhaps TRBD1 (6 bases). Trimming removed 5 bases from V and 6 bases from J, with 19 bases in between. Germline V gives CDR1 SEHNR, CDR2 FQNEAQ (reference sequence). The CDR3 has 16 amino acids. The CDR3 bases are TGTGCCAGCAGCCCCTCAACAGGGAATATTGATGAAAAACTGTTTTTT. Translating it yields CASSPSTGNIDEKLFF.

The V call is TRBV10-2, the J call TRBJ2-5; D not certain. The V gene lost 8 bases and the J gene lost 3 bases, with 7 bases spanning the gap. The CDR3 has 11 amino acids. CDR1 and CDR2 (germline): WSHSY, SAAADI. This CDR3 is CASGPEETQYF. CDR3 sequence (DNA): TGCGCCAGCGGGCCCGAAGAGACCCAGTACTTC.

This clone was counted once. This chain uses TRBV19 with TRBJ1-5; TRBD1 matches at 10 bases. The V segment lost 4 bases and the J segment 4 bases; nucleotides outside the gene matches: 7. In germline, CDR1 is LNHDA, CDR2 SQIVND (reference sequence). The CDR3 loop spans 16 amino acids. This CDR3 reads CASSKGQGKGNQPQHF. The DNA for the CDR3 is TGTGCCAGTAGTAAGGGACAGGGGAAGGGAAATCAGCCCCAGCATTTT.

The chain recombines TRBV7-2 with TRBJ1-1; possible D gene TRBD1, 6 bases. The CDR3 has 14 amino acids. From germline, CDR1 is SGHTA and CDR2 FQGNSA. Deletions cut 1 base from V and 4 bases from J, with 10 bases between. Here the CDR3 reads CASSLEGGLTEAFF. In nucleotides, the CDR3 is TGTGCCAGCAGCTTAGAGGGGGGGCTCACTGAAGCTTTCTTT.

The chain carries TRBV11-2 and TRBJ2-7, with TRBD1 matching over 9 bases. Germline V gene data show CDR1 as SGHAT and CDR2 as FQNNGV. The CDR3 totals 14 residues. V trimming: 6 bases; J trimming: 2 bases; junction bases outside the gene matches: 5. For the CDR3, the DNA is TGTGCCAGCAGGCCGGGACAGGGCACCTACGAGCAGTACTTC. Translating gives CASRPGQGTYEQYF.

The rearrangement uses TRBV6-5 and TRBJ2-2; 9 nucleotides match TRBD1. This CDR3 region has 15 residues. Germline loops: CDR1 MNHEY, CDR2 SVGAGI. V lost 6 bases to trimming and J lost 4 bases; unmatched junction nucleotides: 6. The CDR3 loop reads CASRGQGRRTGELFF. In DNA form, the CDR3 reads TGTGCCAGCAGGGGACAGGGTAGGCGCACCGGGGAGCTGTTTTTT.

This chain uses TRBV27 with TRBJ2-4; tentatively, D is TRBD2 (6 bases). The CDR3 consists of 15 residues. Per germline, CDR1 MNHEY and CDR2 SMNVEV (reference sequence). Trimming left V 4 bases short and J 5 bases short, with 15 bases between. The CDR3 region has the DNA TGTGCCAGCAGTTCCGGGGGAAGGGGCCAAAACATTCAGTACTTC. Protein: CASSSGGRGQNIQYF.

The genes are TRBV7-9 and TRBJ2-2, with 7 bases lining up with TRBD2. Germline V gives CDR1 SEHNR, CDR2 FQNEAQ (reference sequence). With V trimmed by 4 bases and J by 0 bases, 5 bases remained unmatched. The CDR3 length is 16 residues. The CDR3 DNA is TGTGCCAGCAGCTACCAAGCGGGGACGAACACCGGGGAGCTGTTTTTT. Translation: CASSYQAGTNTGELFF.

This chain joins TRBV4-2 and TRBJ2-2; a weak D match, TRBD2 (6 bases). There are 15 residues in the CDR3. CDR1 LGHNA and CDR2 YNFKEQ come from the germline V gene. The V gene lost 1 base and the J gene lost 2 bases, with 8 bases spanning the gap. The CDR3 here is CASSQGGVNTGELFF. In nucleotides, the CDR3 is TGTGCCAGCAGCCAAGGGGGGGTAAACACCGGGGAGCTGTTTTTT.

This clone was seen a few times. CDR3 amino acids: CASSGTGGYEQYF. The CDR3 nucleotides read TGTGCCAGCAGCGGGACAGGGGGCTACGAGCAGTACTTC. This chain joins TRBV12-3 or TRBV12-4 and TRBJ2-7, with TRBD1 matching 11 bases. This CDR3 is built from 13 residues. J gave up 3 bases and V 6 bases, and 1 base lay outside the gene matches.

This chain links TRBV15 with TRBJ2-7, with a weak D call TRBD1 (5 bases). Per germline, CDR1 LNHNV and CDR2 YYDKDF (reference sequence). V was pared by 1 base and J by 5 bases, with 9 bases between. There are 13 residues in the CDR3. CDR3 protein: CATSRGQGHEQYF. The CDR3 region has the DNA TGTGCCACCAGCAGAGGGCAGGGCCACGAGCAGTACTTC. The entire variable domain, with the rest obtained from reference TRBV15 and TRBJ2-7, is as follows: DAMVIQNPRYQVTQFGKPVTLSCSQTLNHNVMYWYQQKSSQAPKLLFHYYDKDFNNEADTPDNFQSRRPNTSFCFLDIRSPGLGDTAMYLCATSRGQGHEQYFGPGTRLTVT.

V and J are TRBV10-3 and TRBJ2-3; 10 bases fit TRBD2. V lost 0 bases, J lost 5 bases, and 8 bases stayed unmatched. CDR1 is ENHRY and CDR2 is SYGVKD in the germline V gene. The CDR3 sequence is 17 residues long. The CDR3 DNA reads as TGTGCCATCAGTGAGTCAAACAGCGGGGGGGCTCGAGATACGCAGTATTTT. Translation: CAISESNSGGARDTQYF.

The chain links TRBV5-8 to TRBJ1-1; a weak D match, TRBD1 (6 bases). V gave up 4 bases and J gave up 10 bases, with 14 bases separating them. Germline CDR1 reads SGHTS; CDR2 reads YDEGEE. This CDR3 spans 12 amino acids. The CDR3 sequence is CASSRHREGAFF. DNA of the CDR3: TGTGCCAGCAGCCGTCACAGGGAGGGAGCTTTCTTT. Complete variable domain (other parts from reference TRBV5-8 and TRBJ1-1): EAGVTQSPTHLIKTRGQQATLRCSPISGHTSVYWYQQALGLGLQFLLWYDEGEERNRGNFPPRFSGRQFPNYSSELNVNALELEDSALYLCASSRHREGAFFGQGTRLTVV.

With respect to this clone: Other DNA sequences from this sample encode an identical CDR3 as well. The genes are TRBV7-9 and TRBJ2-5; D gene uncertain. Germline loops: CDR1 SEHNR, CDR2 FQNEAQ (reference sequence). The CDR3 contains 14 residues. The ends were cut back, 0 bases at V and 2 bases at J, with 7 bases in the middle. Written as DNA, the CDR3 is TGTGCCAGCAGCTTAGCTTCGGGTCAAGAGACCCAGTACTTC. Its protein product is CASSLASGQETQYF.